The subject of this entry is one TCR beta chain. Antigen: not known. This entry is derived from a study of pediatric ulcerative colitis. Overall study: Fewer than 10 patients showed pancolitis and two showed left-sided colitis.

Sequencing depth was up to 500,000 reads per sample. Repertoires were generated with immunoSEQ multiplex PCR, while TCRdb's copy carries only in-frame clones and drops some. The sample includes about 36,000 clones, about three quarters of them seen just once. Study-wide results and limits: In rectum, acute severe colitis had expanded clones and less diversity.

This CDR3 comprises 16 residues. From germline, CDR1 is SEHNR and CDR2 FQNEAQ (reference sequence). V was cut by 0 bases and J by 2 bases, with 8 bases left in between. The rectum was sampled with one to two pinch biopsies at colonoscopy. Before the diagnostic colonoscopy, ulcerative colitis patients were free of immunosuppressive medication. Sequencing was done on a sample of gut tissue. The receptor's source is a boy aged 5-17 years with moderate ulcerative colitis. The chain joins TRBV7-9 to TRBJ2-6; weak D call: TRBD1 (5 bases). CDR3: CASSLAIRAGANVLTF. CDR3 sequence (DNA): TGTGCCAGCAGCTTAGCGATCAGGGCTGGGGCCAACGTCCTGACTTTC. Using reference TRBV7-9 and TRBJ2-6 for the parts outside the CDR3, the full variable domain is DTGVSQNPRHKITKRGQNVTFRCDPISEHNRLYWYRQTLGQGPEFLTYFQNEAQLEKSRLLSDRFSAERPKGSFSTLEIQRTEQGDSAMYLCASSLAIRAGANVLTFGAGSRLTVL.